This TCR beta chain was identified in a study of blood T cell repertoires in COVID-19. Method: immunoSEQ multiplex PCR; TCRdb's copy keeps in-frame clones and lacks some. The data hold 150,000 to 180,000 clones, with roughly 83% observed a single time. Trimming took off 5 bases at V and 1 base at J, with 11 bases between the two ends. This CDR3 has 14 amino acids. Per the germline V gene, CDR1 is MNHNY and CDR2 is SVGAGI (reference sequence). The chain couples TRBV6-6 to TRBJ1-2; no clear D gene. This TCR was recovered from a woman aged 60 to 75 with acute or convalescent COVID-19. Sequenced sample: peripheral blood. The CDR3 is CASSQTTVNYGYTF. As DNA, the CDR3 is TGTGCCAGCAGTCAAACCACAGTTAACTATGGCTACACCTTC.